This TCR beta chain was identified during a study of T cells after posttransplantation cyclophosphamide. This clone came up a few times. This related bone marrow graft donor gave peripheral blood on the day of marrow donation. Assay: immunoSEQ multiplex PCR; the TCRdb copy retains only in-frame clones and omits some. The specimen has 30,000 to 45,000 clones, none found just once. The CDR3 is 15 residues long. The J segment lost 7 bases and the V segment lost 4 bases, leaving 5 bases of the junction unmatched. The V gene's germline CDR1 is MDHEN and CDR2 SYDVKM. Sequencing used PBMCs. The chain employs TRBV28 and TRBJ2-2; 11 bases align to TRBD1. The sequence was collected from a girl between 5 and 17 years old in good health, CMV-negative, and a related stem cell transplant donor. The CDR3 spells CASSSGTGGIGELFF. As DNA, the CDR3 is TGTGCCAGCAGTTCCGGGACAGGGGGTATCGGGGAGCTGTTTTTT. The full variable domain, in which reference TRBV28 and TRBJ2-2 provide the parts outside the CDR3, is DVKVTQSSRYLVKRTGEKVFLECVQDMDHENMFWYRQDPGLGLRLIYFSYDVKMKEKGDIPEGYSVSREKKERFSLILESASTNQTSMYLCASSSGTGGIGELFFGEGSRLTVL.